One sample yielded the 14 T cell receptor beta chains listed below, sequenced in a study of T-cell reconstitution after alpha-beta-depleted transplantation in children (dated by TCRdb to 2015 to 2016). Receptor amplification or capture employed PCR. The run used an Illumina HiSeq 2500. TCR library preparation used molecular barcoding, with unique molecular identifiers applied to normalize quantification of the TCRbeta repertoire. The public sequencing data were trimmed at Q25 with fastp and processed into clonotypes with MiXCR by TCRdb, which kept only in-frame beta chains. Duplicate CDR3 protein sequences are folded into a single record with the most common DNA and genes. This sample is represented by hundreds of thousands of distinct CDR3 sequences; 7.5% to 9.5% of them were singletons. The top ten clones comprise just under 6.5% of the sample. The treatment or condition label for this specimen denotes: allogeneic hematopoietic cell transplantation with graft depleted of TCRalphabeta T cells and CD19 B cells.

Sequences were derived from PBMCs, mostly from graft donor cells, sampled 180 days after TCRalphabeta/CD19-depleted stem cell transplant. The receptor set was obtained from a male patient younger than 18 who had a stem cell transplant for acute lymphoblastic leukemia, so the T cells may come from the graft donor.

This clonotype has a count of ten or more. The rearrangement uses TRBV28 and TRBJ2-1; D not certain. V gave up 3 bases and J gave up 3 bases, with 21 bases separating them. From germline, CDR1 is MDHEN and CDR2 SYDVKM. This CDR3 spans 18 amino acids. The DNA for the CDR3 is TGTGCCAGCAGTTTGGTTGACCGCACCCCGCACGTCTACAATGAGCAGTTCTTC. This translates into CASSLVDRTPHVYNEQFF.

This clonotype was detected a few times. CDR3 sequence (DNA): TGTGCCACCAGCAGAGGGGCAGGGTCCACAGATACGCAGTATTTT. Its translation is CATSRGAGSTDTQYF. This rearrangement joins TRBV15 to TRBJ2-3; TRBD1 is a possible D gene (5 bases). Per germline, CDR1 LNHNV and CDR2 YYDKDF (reference sequence). This CDR3 is 15 amino acids long. V lost 1 base and J 2 bases, leaving 10 bases between the germline ends.

A few counts support this clonotype. The rearrangement links TRBV14 to TRBJ2-1; 7 bases line up with TRBD1. The CDR3 covers 12 residues. CDR1 and CDR2 from the germline V gene are SGHDN and FVKESK. V lost 2 bases to trimming and J lost 14 bases; unmatched junction nucleotides: 6. CDR3 region: CASSQRQGWEFF. CDR3 sequence (DNA): TGTGCCAGCAGCCAAAGACAGGGATGGGAGTTCTTC.

In its sample, this clonotype was seen many times. This chain uses TRBV7-9 with TRBJ2-5; 8 nucleotides agree with TRBD1. V lost 2 bases and J lost 2; bases outside the gene matches: 4. CDR1 and CDR2 from the germline V gene are SEHNR and FQNEAQ (reference sequence). This CDR3 is 15 amino acids long. CDR3 DNA sequence: TGTGCCAGCAGCTTACCGGACAGGGCACAAGAGACCCAGTACTTC. It translates to CASSLPDRAQETQYF. The full variable domain, with the rest looked up from reference TRBV7-9 and TRBJ2-5, is DTGVSQNPRHKITKRGQNVTFRCDPISEHNRLYWYRQTLGQGPEFLTYFQNEAQLEKSRLLSDRFSAERPKGSFSTLEIQRTEQGDSAMYLCASSLPDRAQETQYFGPGTRLLVL.

There are many counts of this clonotype. The chain combines TRBV12-3 or TRBV12-4 with TRBJ1-2; D gene uncertain. The CDR3 sequence is 12 residues long. Trimming stripped 3 bases from V and 8 bases from J, with 10 bases between. The CDR3 region is CASSFPRRGYTF. CDR3 sequence (DNA): TGTGCCAGCAGTTTCCCCCGACGGGGCTACACCTTC.

This clonotype was seen many times. The chain links TRBV20-1 to TRBJ2-7, with TRBD2 as a possible D gene (6 bases). The CDR3 runs to 12 residues. V was shortened by 2 bases and J by 2 bases, with 7 bases between the two germline ends. Germline V gene lookup returns CDR1 DFQATT and CDR2 SNEGSKA (reference sequence). The chain's CDR3 is CSARLATYEQYF. The CDR3 DNA follows: TGCAGTGCTAGACTAGCGACCTACGAGCAGTACTTC.

This clonotype was picked up many times. The chain is built from TRBV27 and TRBJ2-1; 12 bases line up with TRBD2. J lost 9 bases, V lost 5 bases, and 8 bases had no gene match. The germline V gene encodes CDR1 MNHEY and CDR2 SMNVEV (reference sequence). This CDR3 comprises 15 residues. DNA for the CDR3: TGTGCCAGCAGTACCGGGACTAGCGGGTGGGGTGAGCAGTTCTTC. Amino acid sequence: CASSTGTSGWGEQFF.

This clonotype was picked up many times. The rearrangement links TRBV20-1 to TRBJ2-4; 7 bases are a match to TRBD2. CDR1 DFQATT and CDR2 SNEGSKA come from the germline V gene (reference sequence). The CDR3 covers 16 residues. Trimming at V came to 3 bases and at J to 0 bases, leaving 8 bases not matched to a gene. CDR3 in DNA: TGCAGTGCTAGTCAGGGAGGGTGGCGAGCCAAAAACATTCAGTACTTC. Translation: CSASQGGWRAKNIQYF.

This clonotype was counted at least ten times. J is TRBJ2-2 and V is TRBV20-1, with D perhaps matching TRBD2 (5 bases). The CDR3 has 15 residues. Germline V gives CDR1 DFQATT, CDR2 SNEGSKA (reference sequence). Trimming stripped 2 bases from V and 0 bases from J, with 10 bases between. Written as DNA, the CDR3 is TGCAGTGCTAGACTCCGGGGAACGAACACCGGGGAGCTGTTTTTT. Amino acids: CSARLRGTNTGELFF.

This clonotype has a count of ten or more. The rearrangement links TRBV29-1 to TRBJ2-7; 14 nucleotides line up with TRBD2. Germline V gene lookup returns CDR1 SQVTM and CDR2 ANQGSEA. CDR3 length: 15 residues. With 7 bases clipped from V and 3 bases from J, the junction kept 8 bases outside the gene matches. CDR3 bases: TGCAGCGCCGGGGGACTAGCGGGAGCCCTCTACGAGCAGTACTTC. This encodes CSAGGLAGALYEQYF.

This clonotype was seen only a few times. The chain joins TRBV5-1 to TRBJ2-1; D call uncertain. CDR3 length equals 16 residues. V lost 0 bases and J 8 bases, leaving 18 bases between the germline ends. Germline values: CDR1 SGHRS, CDR2 YFSETQ. The CDR3 loop reads CASSLVSWGSSDEQFF. In DNA form, the CDR3 reads TGCGCCAGCAGCTTGGTAAGTTGGGGAAGTTCCGATGAGCAGTTCTTC.

There are many counts of this clonotype. V usage is TRBV7-2 and J usage is TRBJ2-7; 9 bases fit TRBD1. With 0 bases clipped from V and 6 bases from J, the junction kept 12 bases outside the gene matches. CDR1 is SGHTA, CDR2 FQGNSA, per germline. The CDR3 runs to 17 residues. This CDR3 reads CASSLALRTGDGGEQYF. The CDR3 DNA follows: TGTGCCAGCAGCTTAGCCCTCCGGACAGGGGATGGGGGCGAGCAGTACTTC.

This clonotype has ten or more counts. The gene calls are TRBV11-2 and TRBJ2-5; 12 bases line up with TRBD2. Germline assignment: CDR1 SGHAT and CDR2 FQNNGV. With 4 bases clipped from V and 0 bases from J, the junction kept 3 bases outside the gene matches. This CDR3 is 16 amino acids long. CDR3 protein: CASSSWTSGDQETQYF. CDR3 coding DNA: TGTGCCAGCAGCTCCTGGACTAGCGGGGACCAAGAGACCCAGTACTTC. The complete variable domain, with remaining parts taken from reference TRBV11-2 and TRBJ2-5, reads EAGVAQSPRYKIIEKRQSVAFWCNPISGHATLYWYQQILGQGPKLLIQFQNNGVVDDSQLPKDRFSAERLKGVDSTLKIQPAKLEDSAVYLCASSSWTSGDQETQYFGPGTRLLVL.

This clonotype was seen repeatedly, ten times or more. Relative to the germline gene, one junction end is altered; a read error may explain this. The rearrangement uses TRBV4-1 and TRBJ2-7; weak D call: TRBD2 (6 bases). The germline V gene encodes CDR1 MGHRA and CDR2 YSYEKL. This CDR3 region has 16 residues. The CDR3 DNA reads as TGCGCCAGCAGCCAAGATCTAGCGCCGAGCTCCTACGAGCATTACTTC. Translating it yields CASSQDLAPSSYEHYF.